The rows below give T cell receptor beta chains drawn from one sample of a study of blood T cell repertoires in COVID-19. The method was immunoSEQ multiplex PCR; TCRdb's version includes in-frame clones alone and lacks a portion of them. The table records over 50,000 clones, around 80% of them present only once. What was sequenced was peripheral blood. These receptors all come from a human donor with active or convalescent COVID-19. The donor label of this sample is uncertain. Both conserved end residues are trimmed from each CDR3. Each record gives: J gene, V gene, D gene, CDR3 protein. A D gene is named only where the DNA matches it firmly.

TRBJ2-7 | TRBV3-1/TRBV3-2 | . | ASSPVPAWGAYEQY
TRBJ2-3 | TRBV10-3 | . | AIRPSSGERGTQY
TRBJ2-1 | TRBV3-1/TRBV3-2 | TRBD1 | ASSPLTGTPNNEQF
TRBJ1-1 | TRBV11-2 | . | ASSLGGNTEAF
TRBJ1-3 | TRBV7-9 | . | ASSLGVSGGYTIY
TRBJ1-4 | TRBV5-1 | . | ASSANRAKFDEKLF
TRBJ2-7 | TRBV5-1 | TRBD1 | ASCWTGGYEQY
TRBJ2-3 | TRBV10-3 | TRBD2 | AISDSLAGVEADTQY
TRBJ1-5 | TRBV7-2 | . | ASTADGRAPRPQH
TRBJ1-2 | TRBV7-9 | TRBD1 | ASSNSRQGAHYGYT
TRBJ2-2 | TRBV24-1 | . | ATSGRGRPGTGELF
TRBJ2-1 | TRBV5-1 | TRBD1 | ASSGDSSYNEQF
TRBJ1-6 | TRBV13 | . | ASSFAGDSPLH
TRBJ2-5 | TRBV2 | TRBD2 | ASSAGLAEETQY
TRBJ1-4 | TRBV5-1 | TRBD1 | ASSAGQRSEKLF
TRBJ2-1 | TRBV19 | . | ASSGLTSLDYNEQF
TRBJ1-4 | TRBV28 | . | ASSGGRATNEKLF
TRBJ1-5 | TRBV25-1 | TRBD1 | ASSSTGGNQPQH
TRBJ2-3 | TRBV7-9 | TRBD2 | ASSLVERETDTQY
TRBJ2-7 | TRBV7-2 | . | ASSLPGVLVYEQY
TRBJ2-1 | TRBV6-5 | TRBD1 | ASSYLGQGVNNEQF
TRBJ2-1 | TRBV5-1 | . | ASTLALGSYNEQF
TRBJ2-5 | TRBV5-1 | . | ASSPARGRETQY
TRBJ1-6 | TRBV4-3 | TRBD1 | ASSQTGQNSPLH
TRBJ2-1 | TRBV27 | TRBD1 | ASGNRGGLRNEQF
TRBJ1-1 | TRBV5-1 | TRBD1 | ASSLRQGAAEAF
TRBJ1-1 | TRBV7-8 | . | ASSLRGFTEAF